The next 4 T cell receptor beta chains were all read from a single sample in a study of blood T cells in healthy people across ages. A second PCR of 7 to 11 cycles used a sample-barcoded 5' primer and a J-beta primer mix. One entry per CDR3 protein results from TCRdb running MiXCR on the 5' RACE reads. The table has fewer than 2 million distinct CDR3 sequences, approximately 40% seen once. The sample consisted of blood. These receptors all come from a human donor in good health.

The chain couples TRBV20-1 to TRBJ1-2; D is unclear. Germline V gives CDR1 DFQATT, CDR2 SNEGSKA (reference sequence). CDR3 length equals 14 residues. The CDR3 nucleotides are TGCAGCCAATCGGGAACACGGGATAACTATGGCTACACCTTC. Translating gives CSQSGTRDNYGYTF.

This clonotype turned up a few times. CDR3 nucleotide sequence: TGTGCCAGCAGGGTCTGGGCGGGGGGTTCCAATGAGCAGTTCTTC. Amino acids: CASRVWAGGSNEQFF. The gene calls are TRBV12-3 or TRBV12-4 and TRBJ2-1; 8 nucleotides agree with TRBD2. This CDR3 has 15 amino acids. V lost 6 bases to trimming and J lost 6 bases; unmatched junction nucleotides: 10.

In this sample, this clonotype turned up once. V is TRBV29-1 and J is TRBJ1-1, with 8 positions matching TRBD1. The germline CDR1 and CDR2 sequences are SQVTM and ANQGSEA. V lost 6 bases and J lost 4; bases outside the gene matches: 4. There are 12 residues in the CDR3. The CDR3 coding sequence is TGCAGCGTCTGGACAGGGATCACTGAAGCTTTCTTT. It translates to CSVWTGITEAFF.

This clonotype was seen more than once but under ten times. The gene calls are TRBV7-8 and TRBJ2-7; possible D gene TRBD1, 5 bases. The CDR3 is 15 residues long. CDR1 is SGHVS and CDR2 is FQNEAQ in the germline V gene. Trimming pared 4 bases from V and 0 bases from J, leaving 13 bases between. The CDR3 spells CASSSDILPSYEQYF. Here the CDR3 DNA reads TGTGCCAGCAGCTCGGACATCCTCCCCTCCTACGAGCAGTACTTC. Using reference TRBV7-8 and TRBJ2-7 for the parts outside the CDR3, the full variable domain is GAGVSQSPRYKVAKRGQDVALRCDPISGHVSLFWYQQALGQGPEFLTYFQNEAQLDKSGLPSDRFFAERPEGSVSTLKIQRTQQEDSAVYLCASSSDILPSYEQYFGPGTRLTVT.